This note documents a single T cell receptor beta chain sequence. This CDR3 is built from 15 residues. The V and J ends lost 4 bases and 4 bases, in that order; junction bases with no gene match: 9. Per the germline V gene, CDR1 is SGHRS and CDR2 is YFSETQ. The data were obtained in a study of blood T cell repertoires in COVID-19. TCRdb's copy holds only in-frame clones and misses some; the assay was immunoSEQ multiplex PCR. The data hold about 150,000 clones, with 75% to 80% observed a single time. The gene calls are TRBV5-1 and TRBJ2-7; 9 nucleotides match TRBD2. The sequence was obtained from an elderly woman with acute or convalescent COVID-19. Material: peripheral blood. In nucleotides, the CDR3 is TGCGCCAGCAGCCCCTCCCCGGCGGGAGGGTACGAGCAGTACTTC. Translated, it gives CASSPSPAGGYEQYF.